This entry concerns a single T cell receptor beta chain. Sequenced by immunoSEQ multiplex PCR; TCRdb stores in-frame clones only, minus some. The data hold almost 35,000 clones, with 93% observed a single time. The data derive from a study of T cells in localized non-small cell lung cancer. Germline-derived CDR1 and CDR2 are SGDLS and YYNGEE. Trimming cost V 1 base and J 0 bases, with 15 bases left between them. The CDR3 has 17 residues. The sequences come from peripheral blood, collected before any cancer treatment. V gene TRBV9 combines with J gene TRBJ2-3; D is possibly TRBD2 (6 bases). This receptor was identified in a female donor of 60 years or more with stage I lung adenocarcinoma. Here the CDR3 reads CASSVNAEGFSTDTQYF. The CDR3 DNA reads TGTGCCAGCAGCGTAAACGCGGAGGGCTTTAGCACAGATACGCAGTATTTT.